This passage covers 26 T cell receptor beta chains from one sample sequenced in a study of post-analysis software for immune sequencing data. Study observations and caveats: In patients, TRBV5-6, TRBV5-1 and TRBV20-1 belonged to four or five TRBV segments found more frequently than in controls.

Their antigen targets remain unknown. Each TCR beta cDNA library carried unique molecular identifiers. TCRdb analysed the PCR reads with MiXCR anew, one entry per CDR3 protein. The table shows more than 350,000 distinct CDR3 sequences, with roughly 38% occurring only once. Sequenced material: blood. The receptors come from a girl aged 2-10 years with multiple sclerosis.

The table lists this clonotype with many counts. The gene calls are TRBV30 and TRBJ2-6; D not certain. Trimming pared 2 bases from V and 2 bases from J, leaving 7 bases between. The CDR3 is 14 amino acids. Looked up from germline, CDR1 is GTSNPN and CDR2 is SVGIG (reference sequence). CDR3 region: CAWSRVPGANVLTF. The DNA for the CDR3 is TGTGCCTGGAGTCGGGTCCCTGGGGCCAACGTCCTGACTTTC.

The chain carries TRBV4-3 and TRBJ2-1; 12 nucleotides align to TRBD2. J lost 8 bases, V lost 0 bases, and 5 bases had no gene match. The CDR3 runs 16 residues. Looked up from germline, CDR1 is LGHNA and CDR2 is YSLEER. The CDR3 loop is CASSQDRLAGGDEQFF. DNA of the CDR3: TGCGCCAGCAGCCAAGATCGGCTAGCGGGAGGGGATGAGCAGTTCTTC.

The CDR3 is CASSSGIGEAFF. The CDR3 nucleotides are TGCGCCAGCAGTTCGGGAATTGGTGAAGCTTTCTTT. The J gene is TRBJ1-1, the V gene TRBV5-1, with D unresolved. V lost 5 bases and J 7 bases, leaving 12 bases between the germline ends. The CDR3 is 12 amino acids. Germline CDR1 SGHRS, CDR2 YFSETQ.

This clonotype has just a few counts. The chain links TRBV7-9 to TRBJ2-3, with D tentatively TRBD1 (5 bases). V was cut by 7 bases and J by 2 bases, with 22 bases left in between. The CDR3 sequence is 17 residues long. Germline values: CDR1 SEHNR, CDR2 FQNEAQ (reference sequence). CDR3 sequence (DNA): TGTGCCAGCACCCCACCCCTTATCGACAGCTTCACAGATACGCAGTATTTT. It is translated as CASTPPLIDSFTDTQYF.

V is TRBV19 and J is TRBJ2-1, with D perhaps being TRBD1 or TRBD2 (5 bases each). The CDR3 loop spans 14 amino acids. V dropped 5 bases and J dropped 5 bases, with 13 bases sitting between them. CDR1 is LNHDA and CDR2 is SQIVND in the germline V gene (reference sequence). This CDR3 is CASSSRGGDNEQFF. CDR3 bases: TGTGCCAGTAGTTCGAGGGGCGGAGACAATGAGCAGTTCTTC.

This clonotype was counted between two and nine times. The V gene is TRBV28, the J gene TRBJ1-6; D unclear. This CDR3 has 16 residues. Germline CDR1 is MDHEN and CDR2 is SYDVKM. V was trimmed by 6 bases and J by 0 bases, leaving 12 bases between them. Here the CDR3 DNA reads TGTGCCAGCAGAGCCGCGAAGGGCTCCTATAATTCACCCCTCCACTTT. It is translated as CASRAAKGSYNSPLHF. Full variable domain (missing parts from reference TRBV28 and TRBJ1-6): DVKVTQSSRYLVKRTGEKVFLECVQDMDHENMFWYRQDPGLGLRLIYFSYDVKMKEKGDIPEGYSVSREKKERFSLILESASTNQTSMYLCASRAAKGSYNSPLHFGNGTRLTVT.

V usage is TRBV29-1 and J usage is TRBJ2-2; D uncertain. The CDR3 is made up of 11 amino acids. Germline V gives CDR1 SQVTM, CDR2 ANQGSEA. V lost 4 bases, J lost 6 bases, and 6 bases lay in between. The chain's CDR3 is CSVADAGELFF. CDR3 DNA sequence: TGCAGCGTTGCGGACGCCGGGGAGCTGTTTTTT.

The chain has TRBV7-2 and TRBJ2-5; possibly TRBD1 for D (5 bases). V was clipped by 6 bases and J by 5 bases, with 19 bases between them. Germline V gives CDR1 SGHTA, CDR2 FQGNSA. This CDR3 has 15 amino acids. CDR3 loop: CASSQARAGRETQYF. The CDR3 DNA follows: TGTGCCAGCAGTCAAGCTCGGGCAGGGCGGGAGACCCAGTACTTC.

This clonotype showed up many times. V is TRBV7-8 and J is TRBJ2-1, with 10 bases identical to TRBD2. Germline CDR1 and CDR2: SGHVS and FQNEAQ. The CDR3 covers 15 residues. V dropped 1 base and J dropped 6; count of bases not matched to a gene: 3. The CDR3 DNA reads TGTGCCAGCAGCTTAGTAGCGGGGGGTCCCAATGAGCAGTTCTTC. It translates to CASSLVAGGPNEQFF.

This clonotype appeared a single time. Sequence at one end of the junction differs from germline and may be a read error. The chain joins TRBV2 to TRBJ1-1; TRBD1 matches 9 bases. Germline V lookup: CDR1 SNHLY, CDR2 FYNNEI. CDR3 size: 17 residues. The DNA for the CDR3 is TGTGCCATCAGTGGAACCGGGACAGGGTTTCAAGGGACTGAAGCTTTCTTT. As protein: CAISGTGTGFQGTEAFF.

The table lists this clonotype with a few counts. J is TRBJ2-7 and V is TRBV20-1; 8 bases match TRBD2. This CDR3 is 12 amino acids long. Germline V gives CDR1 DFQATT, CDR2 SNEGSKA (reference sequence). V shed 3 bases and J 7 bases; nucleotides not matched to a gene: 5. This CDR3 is CSASGGAGEQYF. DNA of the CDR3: TGCAGTGCTAGCGGGGGGGCCGGGGAGCAGTACTTC.

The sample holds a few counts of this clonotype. DNA of the CDR3: TGCAGTGCTAGAGTGAATGCGAATCAGGCAGATACGCAGTATTTT. Protein sequence: CSARVNANQADTQYF. The chain recombines TRBV20-1 with TRBJ2-3; D is undetermined. This CDR3 has 15 residues. V lost 1 base to trimming and J lost 4 bases, with 15 bases between them. CDR1 is DFQATT, CDR2 SNEGSKA, per germline (reference sequence).

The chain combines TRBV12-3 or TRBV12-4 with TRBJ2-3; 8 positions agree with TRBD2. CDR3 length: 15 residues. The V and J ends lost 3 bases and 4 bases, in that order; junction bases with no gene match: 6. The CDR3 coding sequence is TGTGCCAGCAGTTTTCGAGCGGGAGTCTCAGATACGCAGTATTTT. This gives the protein CASSFRAGVSDTQYF.

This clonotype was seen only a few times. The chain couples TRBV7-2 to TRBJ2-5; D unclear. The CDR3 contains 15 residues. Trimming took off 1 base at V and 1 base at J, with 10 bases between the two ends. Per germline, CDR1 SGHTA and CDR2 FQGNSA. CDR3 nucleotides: TGTGCCAGCAGCTTAGTCATTACACCCCAAGAGACCCAGTACTTC. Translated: CASSLVITPQETQYF.

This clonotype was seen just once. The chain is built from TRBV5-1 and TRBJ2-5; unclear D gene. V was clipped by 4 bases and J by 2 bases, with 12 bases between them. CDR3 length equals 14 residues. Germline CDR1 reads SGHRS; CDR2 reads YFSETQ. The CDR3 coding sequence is TGCGCCAGCAGCCCCCCCCCGAGTCAAGAGACCCAGTACTTC. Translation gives CASSPPPSQETQYF.

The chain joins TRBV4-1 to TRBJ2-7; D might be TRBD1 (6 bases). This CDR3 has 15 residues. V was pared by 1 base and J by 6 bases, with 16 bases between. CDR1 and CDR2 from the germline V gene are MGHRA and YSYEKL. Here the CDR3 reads CASSQAQGSSSEQYF. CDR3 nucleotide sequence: TGCGCCAGCAGCCAAGCACAGGGTTCCTCCAGCGAGCAGTACTTC.

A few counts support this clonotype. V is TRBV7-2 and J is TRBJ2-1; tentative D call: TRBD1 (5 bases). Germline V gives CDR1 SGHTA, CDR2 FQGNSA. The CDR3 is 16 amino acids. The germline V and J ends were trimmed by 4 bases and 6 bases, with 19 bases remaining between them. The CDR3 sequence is CASSSGGAAAPNEQFF. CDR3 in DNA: TGTGCCAGCAGCTCCGGTGGGGCGGCCGCCCCCAATGAGCAGTTCTTC.

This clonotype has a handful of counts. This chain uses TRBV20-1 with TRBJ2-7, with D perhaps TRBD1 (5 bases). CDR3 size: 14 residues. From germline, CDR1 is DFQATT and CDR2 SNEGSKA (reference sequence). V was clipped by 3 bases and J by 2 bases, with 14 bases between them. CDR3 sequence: CSARGRVYTYEQYF. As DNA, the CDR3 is TGCAGTGCTAGGGGCAGGGTGTATACCTACGAGCAGTACTTC.

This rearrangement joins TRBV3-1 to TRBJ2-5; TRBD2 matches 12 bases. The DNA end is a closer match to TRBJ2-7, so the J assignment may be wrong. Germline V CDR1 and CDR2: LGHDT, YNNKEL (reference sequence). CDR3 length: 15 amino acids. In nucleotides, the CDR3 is TGTGCCAGCAGCCAAGTGCCACTAGCGGGAGGCGAGCAGTACTTC. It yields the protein CASSQVPLAGGEQYF.

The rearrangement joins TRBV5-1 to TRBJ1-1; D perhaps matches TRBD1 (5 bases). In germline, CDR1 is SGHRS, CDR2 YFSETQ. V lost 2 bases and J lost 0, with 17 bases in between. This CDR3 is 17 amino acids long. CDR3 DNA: TGCGCCAGCAGCTTTTGGCGGGGGTGGGGGATGAACACTGAAGCTTTCTTT. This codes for CASSFWRGWGMNTEAFF.

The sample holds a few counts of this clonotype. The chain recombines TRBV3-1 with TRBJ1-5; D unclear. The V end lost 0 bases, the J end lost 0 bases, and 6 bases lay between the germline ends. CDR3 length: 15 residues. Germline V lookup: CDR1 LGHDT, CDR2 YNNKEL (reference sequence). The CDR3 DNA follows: TGTGCCAGCAGCCAAGACAGCAATAGCAATCAGCCCCAGCATTTT. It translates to CASSQDSNSNQPQHF.

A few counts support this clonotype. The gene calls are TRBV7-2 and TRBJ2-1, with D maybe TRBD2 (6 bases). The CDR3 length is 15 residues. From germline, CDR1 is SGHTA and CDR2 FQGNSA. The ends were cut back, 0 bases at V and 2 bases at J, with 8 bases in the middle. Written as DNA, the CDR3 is TGTGCCAGCAGCTTAGCTTCTAGCGCCTACAATGAGCAGTTCTTC. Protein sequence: CASSLASSAYNEQFF.

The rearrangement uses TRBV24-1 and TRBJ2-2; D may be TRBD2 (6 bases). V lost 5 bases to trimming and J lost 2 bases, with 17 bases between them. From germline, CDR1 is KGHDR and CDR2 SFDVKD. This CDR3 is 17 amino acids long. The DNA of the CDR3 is TGTGCCACCAGTGCCGGGGTAGCGGAGGTCAACACCGGGGAGCTGTTTTTT. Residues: CATSAGVAEVNTGELFF.

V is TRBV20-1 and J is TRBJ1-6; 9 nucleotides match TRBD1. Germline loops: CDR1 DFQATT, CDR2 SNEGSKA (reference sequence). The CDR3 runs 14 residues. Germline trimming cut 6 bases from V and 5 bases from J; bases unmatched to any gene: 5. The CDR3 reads CSAKQGAHNSPLHF. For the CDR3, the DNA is TGCAGTGCGAAACAGGGGGCCCATAATTCACCCCTCCACTTT.

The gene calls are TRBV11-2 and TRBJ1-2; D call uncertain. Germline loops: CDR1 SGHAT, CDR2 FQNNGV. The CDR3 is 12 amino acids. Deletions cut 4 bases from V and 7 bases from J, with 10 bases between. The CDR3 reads CASSYGRSGYTF. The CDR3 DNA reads TGTGCCAGCAGCTACGGACGTTCTGGCTACACCTTC.

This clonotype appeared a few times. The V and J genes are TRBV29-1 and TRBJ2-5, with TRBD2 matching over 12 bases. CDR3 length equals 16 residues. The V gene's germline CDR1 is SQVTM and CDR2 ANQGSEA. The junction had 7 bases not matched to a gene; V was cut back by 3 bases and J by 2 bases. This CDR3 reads CSVDGLAGGKQETQYF. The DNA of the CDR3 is TGCAGCGTTGACGGGCTAGCGGGAGGGAAACAAGAGACCCAGTACTTC.